The entry that follows covers one TCR beta chain sequence. The data stem from a study of control samples from healthy donors and cancer patients. Germline V gene lookup returns CDR1 KGHDR and CDR2 SFDVKD. V trimming: 3 bases; J trimming: 1 base; junction bases outside the gene matches: 8. The CDR3 is 18 amino acids. Method: immunoSEQ multiplex PCR; TCRdb's copy keeps in-frame clones and lacks some. The sample consists of about 77,000 clones, approximately 92% of them appearing once. This TCR was sampled from a woman aged 55-69 years in good health. Sequencing was performed on blood. V usage is TRBV24-1 and J usage is TRBJ2-4; 10 nucleotides agree with TRBD2. The CDR3, as DNA: TGTGCCACCAGTGATCGGGTAGCGGGAGGTTTGGCCAAAAACATTCAGTACTTC. Its translation: CATSDRVAGGLAKNIQYF.